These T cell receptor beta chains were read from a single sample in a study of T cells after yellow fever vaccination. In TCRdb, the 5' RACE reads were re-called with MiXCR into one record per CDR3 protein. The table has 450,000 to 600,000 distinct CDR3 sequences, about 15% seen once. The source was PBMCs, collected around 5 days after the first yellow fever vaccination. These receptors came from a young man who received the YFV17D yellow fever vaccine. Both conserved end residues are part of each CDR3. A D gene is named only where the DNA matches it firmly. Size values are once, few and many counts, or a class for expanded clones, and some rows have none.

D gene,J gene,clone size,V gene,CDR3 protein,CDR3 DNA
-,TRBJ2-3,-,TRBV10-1,CASSEVSSDTQYF,TGCGCCAGCAGTGAGGTGTCTTCCGATACGCAGTATTTT
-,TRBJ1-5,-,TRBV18,CASSQGVSQPQHF,TGTGCCAGCTCACAAGGGGTCAGCCAGCCCCAGCATTTT
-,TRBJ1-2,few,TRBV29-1,CTSLDSANYGYTF,TGCACCTCCTTGGACAGCGCTAACTATGGCTACACCTTC
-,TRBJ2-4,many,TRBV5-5,CASSFEGVLAKNIQYF,TGTGCCAGCAGCTTCGAGGGGGTGCTAGCCAAAAACATTCAGTACTTC
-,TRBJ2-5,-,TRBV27,CASYSLAGAQETQYF,TGTGCCAGCTATTCCTTGGCCGGGGCACAAGAGACCCAGTACTTC
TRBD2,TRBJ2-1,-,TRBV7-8,CASSLLTSGGDEQFF,TGTGCCAGCAGCTTATTGACTAGCGGGGGAGATGAGCAGTTCTTC
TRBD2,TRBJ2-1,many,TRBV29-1,CSVDGSSGVSYNEQFF,TGCAGCGTTGATGGGTCTAGCGGTGTTAGTTACAATGAGCAGTTCTTC
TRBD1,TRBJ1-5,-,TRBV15,CATSSGDRGWQPQHF,TGTGCCACCAGCTCTGGGGACAGGGGATGGCAGCCCCAGCATTTT
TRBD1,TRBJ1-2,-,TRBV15,CATSRLTGTYGYTF,TGTGCCACCAGCAGGCTGACAGGGACGTATGGCTACACCTTC
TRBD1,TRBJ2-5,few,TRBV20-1,CSAKDRGRGETQYF,TGCAGTGCAAAAGACAGGGGGCGCGGAGAGACCCAGTACTTC
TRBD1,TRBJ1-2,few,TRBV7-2,CASSLTGFNYGYTF,TGTGCCAGCAGCTTGACAGGGTTTAACTATGGCTACACCTTC
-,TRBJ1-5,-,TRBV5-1,CASSLRGSPDQPQHF,TGCGCCAGCAGCTTGCGAGGCTCACCGGATCAGCCCCAGCATTTT
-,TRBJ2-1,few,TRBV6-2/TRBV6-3,CASSYSIGGHGGSYNEQFF,TGTGCCAGCAGTTACTCAATAGGAGGACACGGGGGCTCCTACAATGAGCAGTTCTTC
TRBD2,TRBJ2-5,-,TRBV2,CASIGLAGAFQETQYF,TGTGCCAGCATCGGGCTAGCGGGTGCATTCCAAGAGACCCAGTACTTC
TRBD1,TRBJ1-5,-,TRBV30,CAWSTGQGNQPQHF,TGTGCCTGGAGCACCGGACAGGGCAATCAGCCCCAGCATTTT
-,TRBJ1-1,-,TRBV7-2,CASSDRAPTEAFF,TGTGCCAGCAGCGACCGGGCCCCCACTGAAGCTTTCTTT
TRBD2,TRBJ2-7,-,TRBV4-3,CASSLKLQREAYEQYF,TGCGCCAGCAGCCTGAAATTGCAGCGGGAGGCCTACGAGCAGTACTTC
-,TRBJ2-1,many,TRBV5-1,CASSLAVGGYNEQFF,TGCGCCAGCAGCTTGGCCGTTGGCGGATACAATGAGCAGTTCTTC
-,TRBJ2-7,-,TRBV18,CASSPPLTGSYEQYF,TGTGCCAGCTCACCACCGCTTACAGGCTCCTACGAGCAGTACTTC
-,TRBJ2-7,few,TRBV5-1,CASSLGRSTSEQYF,TGCGCCAGCAGCTTGGGCAGGTCGACCTCCGAGCAGTACTTC
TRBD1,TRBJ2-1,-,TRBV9,CASSVDGTDYNEQFF,TGTGCCAGCAGCGTAGATGGGACAGACTACAATGAGCAGTTCTTC
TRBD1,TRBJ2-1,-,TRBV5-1,CASSLGQGTNEQFF,TGCGCCAGCAGCTTGGGACAGGGGACAAATGAGCAGTTCTTC
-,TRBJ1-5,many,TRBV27,CASSFPGADQPQHF,TGTGCCAGCAGTTTCCCAGGGGCCGATCAGCCCCAGCATTTT
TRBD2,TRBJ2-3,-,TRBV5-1,CASSLEFRGGVDTQYF,TGCGCCAGCAGCTTGGAGTTCCGGGGGGGCGTAGATACGCAGTATTTT